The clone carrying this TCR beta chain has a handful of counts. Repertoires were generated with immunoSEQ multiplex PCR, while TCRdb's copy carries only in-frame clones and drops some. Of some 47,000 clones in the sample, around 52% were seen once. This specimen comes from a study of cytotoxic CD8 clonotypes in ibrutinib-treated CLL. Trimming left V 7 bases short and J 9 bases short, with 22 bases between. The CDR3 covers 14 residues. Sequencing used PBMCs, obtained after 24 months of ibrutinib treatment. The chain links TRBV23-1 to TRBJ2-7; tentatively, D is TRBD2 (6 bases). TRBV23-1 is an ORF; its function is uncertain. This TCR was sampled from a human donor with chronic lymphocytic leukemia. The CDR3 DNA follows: TGCGCCAGCACCAGGCCGGGACTCGCGTTGGGGCAGTACTTC. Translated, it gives CASTRPGLALGQYF.